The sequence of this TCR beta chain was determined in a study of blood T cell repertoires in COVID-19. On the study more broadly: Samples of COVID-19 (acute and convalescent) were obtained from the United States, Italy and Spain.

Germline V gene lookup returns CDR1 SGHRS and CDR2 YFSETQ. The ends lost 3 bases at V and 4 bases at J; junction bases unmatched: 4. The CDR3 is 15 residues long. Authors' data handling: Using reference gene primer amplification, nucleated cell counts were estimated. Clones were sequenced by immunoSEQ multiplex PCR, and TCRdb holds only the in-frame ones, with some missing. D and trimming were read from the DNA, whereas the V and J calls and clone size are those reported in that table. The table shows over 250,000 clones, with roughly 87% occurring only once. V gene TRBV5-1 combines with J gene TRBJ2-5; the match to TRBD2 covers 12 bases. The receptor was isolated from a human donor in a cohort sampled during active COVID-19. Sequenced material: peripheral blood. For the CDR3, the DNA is TGCGCCAGCAGCTCTGAGGGACTAGCGGGAGAGACCCAGTACTTC. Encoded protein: CASSSEGLAGETQYF.